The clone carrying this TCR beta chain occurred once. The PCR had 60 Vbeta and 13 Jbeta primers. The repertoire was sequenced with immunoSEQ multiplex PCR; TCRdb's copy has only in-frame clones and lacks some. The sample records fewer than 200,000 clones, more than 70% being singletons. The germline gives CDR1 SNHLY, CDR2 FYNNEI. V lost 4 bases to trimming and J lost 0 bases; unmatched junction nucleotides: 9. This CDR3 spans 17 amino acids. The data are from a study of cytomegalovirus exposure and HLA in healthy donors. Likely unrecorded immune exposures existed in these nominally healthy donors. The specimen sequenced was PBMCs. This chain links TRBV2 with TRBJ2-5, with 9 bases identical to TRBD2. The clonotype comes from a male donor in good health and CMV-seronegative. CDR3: CASSGLLLAGDQETQYF. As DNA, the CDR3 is TGTGCCAGCAGTGGCCTTCTGTTAGCGGGGGACCAAGAGACCCAGTACTTC.